This T cell receptor beta chain was documented in a study of OX40 agonist ivuxolimab in advanced cancers. The method was immunoSEQ multiplex PCR; TCRdb's version includes in-frame clones alone and lacks a portion of them. The sample lists tens of thousands of clones, around 87% occurring once. Trimming shortened V by 5 bases and J by 0 bases, and 12 bases separated the two germline ends. CDR3 size: 16 residues. Germline values: CDR1 SGHNT, CDR2 YYREEE (reference sequence). The sequenced sample was CD4+ or CD8+ T cells sorted from blood, obtained in a trial of the OX40 agonist ivuxolimab. The source is an adult with an advanced solid tumor such as melanoma, head and neck, liver or kidney cancer. The V and J genes are TRBV5-4 and TRBJ2-6; D may be TRBD1 (6 bases). CDR3 amino acids: CASRADRRSGANVLTF. The CDR3 DNA is TGTGCCAGCAGAGCAGACAGGCGCTCTGGGGCCAACGTCCTGACTTTC.